This entry lists 29 T cell receptor beta chains sequenced from one sample in a study of blood T cell repertoires in COVID-19. The assay was immunoSEQ multiplex PCR, and TCRdb's table has in-frame clones only and misses some. Of about 190,000 clones listed, under 90% are singletons. Sequenced: peripheral blood. Source of these receptors: a human donor in a cohort sampled during active COVID-19.

V and J are TRBV2 and TRBJ1-5, with D perhaps TRBD1 (5 bases). The germline V and J ends were trimmed by 4 bases and 2 bases, with 12 bases remaining between them. CDR3 size: 15 residues. Germline lookup yields CDR1 SNHLY and CDR2 FYNNEI. The CDR3 region is CASSGEGMGNQPQHF. The CDR3 bases are TGTGCCAGCAGTGGGGAGGGGATGGGCAATCAGCCCCAGCATTTT.

The gene calls are TRBV6-4 and TRBJ2-2; a weak D match, TRBD2 (5 bases). The ends were cut back, 6 bases at V and 7 bases at J, with 18 bases in the middle. This CDR3 is 15 amino acids long. CDR1 and CDR2 (germline): MRHNA, SNTAGT. This CDR3 is CASRSTNIGYGELFF. The CDR3 nucleotides are TGTGCCAGCAGATCGACTAATATTGGATACGGGGAGCTGTTTTTT.

The chain combines TRBV6-5 with TRBJ2-5; the D gene is possibly TRBD2 (5 bases). Germline V lookup: CDR1 MNHEY, CDR2 SVGAGI. The length of the CDR3 is 15 residues. V shed 6 bases and J shed 4 bases, with 18 bases lying between them. CDR3 amino acids: CASRSSFGSAETQYF. The CDR3 DNA follows: TGTGCCAGCAGGTCTTCCTTCGGTAGCGCAGAGACCCAGTACTTC.

V and J are TRBV5-1 and TRBJ2-3; D remains unclear. CDR1 is SGHRS and CDR2 is YFSETQ in the germline V gene. The CDR3 sequence is 14 residues long. V lost 2 bases and J 0 bases, leaving 7 bases between the germline ends. The CDR3 DNA reads TGCGCCAGCAGCTTACGAACTAGCACAGATACGCAGTATTTT. Its protein product is CASSLRTSTDTQYF.

V and J are TRBV11-2 and TRBJ2-7; tentatively, D is TRBD1 (6 bases). The germline CDR1 and CDR2 sequences are SGHAT and FQNNGV. This CDR3 is 14 amino acids long. With 5 bases removed from V and 1 base from J, the gap between germline ends came to 12 bases. This chain's CDR3 is CASSVRGGSYEQYF. The CDR3 DNA is TGTGCCAGCAGCGTTAGAGGGGGTTCCTACGAGCAGTACTTC. Full variable domain (rest looked up from reference TRBV11-2 and TRBJ2-7): EAGVAQSPRYKIIEKRQSVAFWCNPISGHATLYWYQQILGQGPKLLIQFQNNGVVDDSQLPKDRFSAERLKGVDSTLKIQPAKLEDSAVYLCASSVRGGSYEQYFGPGTRLTVT.

The chain is built from TRBV5-1 and TRBJ2-2; 8 nucleotides line up with TRBD1. CDR3 length equals 14 residues. Germline V CDR1 and CDR2: SGHRS, YFSETQ. J gave up 9 bases and V 2 bases, and 6 bases lay outside the gene matches. The CDR3 spells CASSLTGGQRELFF. The CDR3 coding sequence is TGCGCCAGCAGCTTAACAGGGGGACAGCGGGAGCTGTTTTTT. Based on the CDR3 plus reference TRBV5-1 and TRBJ2-2, the full variable domain is KAGVTQTPRYLIKTRGQQVTLSCSPISGHRSVSWYQQTPGQGLQFLFEYFSETQRNKGNFPGRFSGRQFSNSRSEMNVSTLELGDSALYLCASSLTGGQRELFFGEGSRLTVL.

The chain couples TRBV20-1 to TRBJ1-2; D is unresolved. The CDR3 is 11 residues long. Germline lookup yields CDR1 DFQATT and CDR2 SNEGSKA (reference sequence). The V and J ends lost 3 bases and 10 bases respectively, with 12 bases between them. CDR3 residues: CSASRQRDYTF. CDR3 DNA: TGCAGTGCTAGTAGGCAGAGGGACTACACCTTC.

The chain couples TRBV28 to TRBJ2-2; 7 bases align to TRBD2. Germline V gene sequence: CDR1 MDHEN, CDR2 SYDVKM. The junction had 4 bases not matched to a gene; V was cut back by 2 bases and J by 10 bases. The CDR3 totals 13 residues. In DNA form, the CDR3 reads TGTGCCAGCAGTTTAGCGGGAGTTTCGGAGCTGTTTTTT. Translation gives CASSLAGVSELFF.

The chain is built from TRBV5-1 and TRBJ2-7; D possibly corresponds to TRBD2 (5 bases). The V and J ends lost 4 bases and 4 bases respectively, with 18 bases between them. The CDR3 is 15 residues long. Germline V gene lookup returns CDR1 SGHRS and CDR2 YFSETQ. The CDR3 sequence is CASSLGPRESYEQYF. The CDR3 nucleotides are TGCGCCAGCAGCCTTGGGCCCCGGGAAAGTTACGAGCAGTACTTC.

This clone has a handful of counts. The chain uses TRBV9 and TRBJ1-5, with 7 bases matching TRBD1. V gave up 0 bases and J gave up 6 bases; unmatched junction bases: 6. The CDR3 contains 15 residues. Germline V gene sequence: CDR1 SGDLS, CDR2 YYNGEE. DNA of the CDR3: TGTGCCAGCAGCGTAGGACGAGGGGGCTTTCAGCCCCAGCATTTT. It yields the protein CASSVGRGGFQPQHF.

V usage is TRBV11-2 and J usage is TRBJ2-5; TRBD2 is a possible D gene (5 bases). Germline loops: CDR1 SGHAT, CDR2 FQNNGV. The CDR3 runs to 15 residues. The ends were cut back, 3 bases at V and 5 bases at J, with 16 bases in the middle. In nucleotides, the CDR3 is TGTGCCAGCAGCTTCCCAGCGGCCTCCGGGGAGACCCAGTACTTC. It encodes CASSFPAASGETQYF.

CDR3 sequence (DNA): TGTGCCAGCAGTCCCCCGGGACAGACTGAAGCTTTCTTT. Protein: CASSPPGQTEAFF. The chain is built from TRBV12-3 or TRBV12-4 and TRBJ1-1; the match to TRBD1 covers 7 bases. Losses at the gene ends were 5 bases for V and 5 bases for J; bases not matched to a gene: 5. The CDR3 spans 13 residues.

In nucleotides, the CDR3 is TGTGCCAGCAGCGCACCGGTGAACACTGAAGCTTTCTTT. This encodes CASSAPVNTEAFF. The chain links TRBV6-5 to TRBJ1-1; no definite D call. The CDR3 has 13 amino acids. The germline CDR1 and CDR2 sequences are MNHEY and SVGAGI. V was cut by 6 bases and J by 0 bases, with 8 bases left in between.

The chain couples TRBV6-6 to TRBJ1-3; no clear D. Germline lookup yields CDR1 MNHNY and CDR2 SVGAGI (reference sequence). V lost 8 bases, J lost 0 bases, and 5 bases lay in between. The CDR3 is 12 amino acids. CDR3 protein: CASEASGNTIYF. CDR3 sequence (DNA): TGTGCCAGCGAGGCCTCTGGAAACACCATATATTTT.

V is TRBV29-1 and J is TRBJ2-1; TRBD2 agrees at 13 bases. Per the germline V gene, CDR1 is SQVTM and CDR2 is ANQGSEA. The V segment lost 4 bases and the J segment 10 bases; nucleotides outside the gene matches: 1. The CDR3 sequence is 12 residues long. CDR3 protein: CSVGTSGGEQFF. CDR3 DNA sequence: TGCAGCGTTGGGACTAGCGGGGGAGAGCAGTTCTTC.

This rearrangement joins TRBV6-1 to TRBJ2-1; TRBD2 might be the D (6 bases). Trimming cost V 1 base and J 15 bases, with 22 bases left between them. CDR1 is MNHNS, CDR2 SASEGT, per germline. This CDR3 is built from 15 residues. CDR3 in amino acids: CASSEGPQSGVNVFF. The CDR3 nucleotides read TGTGCCAGCAGTGAAGGCCCGCAGTCGGGGGTTAATGTGTTCTTC.

The chain employs TRBV6-5 and TRBJ1-1, with a possible D match to TRBD1 (6 bases). V was shortened by 6 bases and J by 5 bases, with 16 bases between the two germline ends. Germline CDR1 and CDR2: MNHEY and SVGAGI. CDR3 length: 14 residues. CDR3: CASSFLQGNTEAFF. For the CDR3, the DNA is TGTGCCAGCAGCTTTTTGCAGGGGAATACTGAAGCTTTCTTT.

This chain uses TRBV19 with TRBJ2-2; TRBD2 matches at 7 bases. CDR1 and CDR2 from the germline V gene are LNHDA and SQIVND (reference sequence). The CDR3 spans 15 residues. V dropped 6 bases and J dropped 6; count of bases not matched to a gene: 10. DNA for the CDR3: TGTGCCAGTAGCGTCACTCAGACTAGCCCCGGGGAGCTGTTTTTT. Amino acids: CASSVTQTSPGELFF.

The J gene is TRBJ2-2, the V gene TRBV9, with 8 bases aligning to TRBD2. The CDR3 extends over 18 amino acids. CDR1 SGDLS and CDR2 YYNGEE come from the germline V gene. The junction had 11 bases not matched to a gene; V was cut back by 0 bases and J by 4 bases. The CDR3 bases are TGTGCCAGCAGCGTAGTGTCTAGCGGGCGACTATCCACCGGGGAGCTGTTTTTT. As protein: CASSVVSSGRLSTGELFF.

The chain links TRBV28 to TRBJ2-1; 10 nucleotides agree with TRBD1. The CDR3 contains 15 residues. Germline V gives CDR1 MDHEN, CDR2 SYDVKM. V lost 6 bases, J lost 2 bases, and 4 bases stayed unmatched. The CDR3 nucleotides are TGTGCCAGCAGACCGGACAGGGGGACCTACAATGAGCAGTTCTTC. It yields the protein CASRPDRGTYNEQFF. The full variable domain, rest sourced from reference TRBV28 and TRBJ2-1, is DVKVTQSSRYLVKRTGEKVFLECVQDMDHENMFWYRQDPGLGLRLIYFSYDVKMKEKGDIPEGYSVSREKKERFSLILESASTNQTSMYLCASRPDRGTYNEQFFGPGTRLTVL.

The chain couples TRBV2 to TRBJ2-1; no definite D call. Germline V gene data show CDR1 as SNHLY and CDR2 as FYNNEI. The length of the CDR3 is 15 residues. Deletions cut 1 base from V and 0 bases from J, with 7 bases between. The chain's CDR3 is CASSEERSSYNEQFF. CDR3 DNA sequence: TGTGCCAGCAGTGAAGAGCGTAGCTCCTACAATGAGCAGTTCTTC.

This clone was observed a handful of times. This rearrangement joins TRBV9 to TRBJ1-6, with 9 positions matching TRBD1. The V gene end was trimmed by 4 bases and the J gene end by 7 bases; junction bases not matched to a gene: 6. The germline V gene has CDR1 SGDLS and CDR2 YYNGEE. The CDR3 length is 15 residues. CDR3 in DNA: TGTGCCAGCAGCACCCGGACAGGGGAAAATTCACCCCTCCACTTT. This codes for CASSTRTGENSPLHF.

The chain carries TRBV6-6 and TRBJ1-5, with no clear D. V was trimmed by 6 bases and J by 5 bases, leaving 11 bases between them. The CDR3 length is 13 residues. Germline V gene lookup returns CDR1 MNHNY and CDR2 SVGAGI (reference sequence). CDR3 DNA sequence: TGTGCCAGCAGCACCGGGGATCATCAGCCCCAGCATTTT. This translates into CASSTGDHQPQHF.

The V gene is TRBV21-1, the J gene TRBJ2-3; the table's D call, TRBD1, was not checked against the DNA. TRBV21-1 is reported as a pseudogene. The CDR3 has 16 amino acids. CDR3 region: CASSNAPTGFGDTQYF. In DNA, the CDR3 is TGTGCCAGCAGCAATGCCCCGACAGGGTTCGGAGATACGCAGTATTTT.

A remark on this clone: A read error may produce the germline difference seen at one junction end. Other DNA variants within this sample encode the same CDR3. This rearrangement joins TRBV10-3 to TRBJ2-3; 11 nucleotides line up with TRBD2. The CDR3 has 16 residues. Looked up from germline, CDR1 is ENHRY and CDR2 is SYGVKD. The CDR3 coding sequence is TGTGCTATCAGTGAAACTAGCGGGGGATACACAGATACGCAGTATTTT. It is translated as CAISETSGGYTDTQYF.

Only a few counts were recorded for this clone. The chain joins TRBV28 to TRBJ2-7; 7 positions agree with TRBD2. The V and J ends lost 5 bases and 2 bases, in that order; junction bases with no gene match: 6. CDR1 is MDHEN and CDR2 is SYDVKM in the germline V gene. The CDR3 sequence is 14 residues long. This CDR3 is CASSIPGGAYEQYF. The CDR3 DNA is TGTGCCAGCAGTATCCCGGGAGGTGCCTACGAGCAGTACTTC.

The chain couples TRBV27 to TRBJ2-7; perhaps TRBD2 as D (6 bases). Germline values: CDR1 MNHEY, CDR2 SMNVEV (reference sequence). Trimming took 8 bases from V and 6 from J, leaving 14 bases between them. The CDR3 totals 12 residues. DNA of the CDR3: TGTGCCAGCCGGGAATTCGGGGGCGAGCAGTACTTC. It codes for CASREFGGEQYF.

The V and J genes are TRBV5-1 and TRBJ2-1; 8 bases align to TRBD2. Looked up from germline, CDR1 is SGHRS and CDR2 is YFSETQ. With 8 bases clipped from V and 9 bases from J, the junction kept 16 bases outside the gene matches. The CDR3 loop spans 15 amino acids. The CDR3 DNA follows: TGCGCCAGTTCCCTAGGGGGACTAGACCATAGTGAGCAGTTCTTC. It translates to CASSLGGLDHSEQFF.

The chain carries TRBV7-3 and TRBJ2-3, with TRBD2 matching 10 bases. Germline V lookup: CDR1 SGHTA, CDR2 FQGTGA. Trimming at V came to 5 bases and at J to 6 bases, leaving 14 bases not matched to a gene. The CDR3 has 17 amino acids. DNA for the CDR3: TGTGCCAGCAGCAAAACCCCATTAGCGGGGGGCTTGGATACGCAGTATTTT. Protein: CASSKTPLAGGLDTQYF.